This T cell receptor beta chain was sequenced in a study of CD8 T cells in Susac syndrome (dated by TCRdb to about 2019). As for the study more broadly: Repertoire sequencing was used to test whether CD8+ T cell activation and differentiation in Susac syndrome was antigen driven. General study outcomes and caveats: The study acknowledged that relatively few individuals were included in the TCR sequencing and HLA analysis.

Peripheral blood CD8+ and CD4+ T cells from healthy donors, Susac syndrome patients and multiple sclerosis patients were profiled by high-throughput TCR beta sequencing. The multiple sclerosis controls were treatment-naive patients who had stable or active relapsing-remitting disease and met the revised McDonald criteria. Bulk CD8+ and CD4+ T cells were purified by magnetic negative isolation, while CD8+ TEMRA cells were enriched using FACS. Blood was collected in EDTA tubes and processed within 24 hours, with PBMCs isolated through density gradient centrifugation. PBMCs intended for TCR sequencing were frozen in liquid nitrogen and were later thawed in a 37 degrees C water bath. A purity of at least 90% was achieved for sorted or isolated CD4+, CD8+ and CD8+ TEMRA cells. RNA was extracted using the RNeasy kit, and about 0.5 to 1 ug of the RNA was reverse transcribed with random hexamers. The immunoSEQ multiplex PCR assay, which covers 54 Vbeta and 13 Jbeta segments, was used to amplify TCR beta CDR3 regions. To correct PCR amplification bias, a synthetic template baseline was used for both primer optimization and computational correction. As for the original processing: Reads were assigned to V, D and J genes according to IMGT and analyzed in immunoSEQ Analyzer, with only productive sequences retained. Clonality was computed as one minus Shannon entropy normalized by log2 of the number of productive unique sequences. For each patient and control, public and private clones were evaluated within the 100 most prevalent clones. A clone was defined as Susac-specific if it was absent from the healthy and MS cohorts, from around 960 published viral clones and from other ImmuneACCESS disease sequences. In TCRdb, the public reads were trimmed at Q25 with fastp and aligned with MiXCR, with productive beta chains retained. A single entry per CDR3 protein holds the most common genes and DNA from its merged rows. TCRdb's processing, not the study's, gives the V and J calls here. In this sample the table shows a few hundred thousand distinct CDR3 sequences, about 95% of which occur a single time. The ten largest clones take up 0.085% to 0.1% of the sample.

This clonotype was detected once. The target of this receptor is not known. No much larger clonotype is one base removed from it; base qualities were not supplied. One read gives only weak evidence. For this chain, trimming is 10 bases at the V end and 0 bases at the J end, and the number of junction bases without a gene match is 8. The CDR3 numbers 15 residues from cysteine through phenylalanine. Left in the record is the CDR3 DNA by itself, 45 bases read in frame from the first base. CDR1 and CDR2, per the germline V gene (reference sequence), are LNHDA and SQIVND. The TCR comes from a human donor with multiple sclerosis. Sequenced input: CD4+ T cells from PBMCs. The chain was built from TRBV19 and TRBJ1-5; TRBD1 matches 8 bases in the middle. At the DNA level, the sequence is TGTGCCACCAGACAGGGGATGGTTAGCAATCAGCCCCAGCATTTT. Translated, this gives CATRQGMVSNQPQHF.